The T cell receptor (beta chain) under discussion was sequenced for a study of blood T cell repertoires in COVID-19. Turning to the study itself: Spain, Italy and the United States supplied samples that represented acute and convalescent COVID-19. Sources were T cells, B-cell-depleted T cells, or PBMCs; the material itself was cDNA or gDNA.

This clone was detected many times. In the authors' workflow: Amplification from reference gene primers served as the basis for estimated nucleated cell counts. Generated by immunoSEQ multiplex PCR, the TCRdb table keeps only in-frame clones and is missing some. V and J calls and clone size follow that table, whereas D and trimming were derived from the DNA. Seen here are around 60,000 clones, just under 75% observed once, and the top ten hold around 4.4%. During active infection, Seattle patients enrolled and were then monitored through disease. The germline V and J ends were trimmed by 2 bases and 4 bases, with 20 bases remaining between them. Germline V gene lookup returns CDR1 MNHNS and CDR2 SASEGT. The CDR3 extends over 17 amino acids.

V is TRBV6-1 and J is TRBJ1-2, with D possibly TRBD1 on 5 matching bases. Sequencing input: peripheral blood. The clonotype comes from a woman in her sixties or seventies with COVID-19, enrolled during active disease. The CDR3 coding sequence is TGTGCCAGCAGTGAAACCAATTGGGGGGTAAGGGGCTATGGCTACACCTTC. Translation gives CASSETNWGVRGYGYTF.